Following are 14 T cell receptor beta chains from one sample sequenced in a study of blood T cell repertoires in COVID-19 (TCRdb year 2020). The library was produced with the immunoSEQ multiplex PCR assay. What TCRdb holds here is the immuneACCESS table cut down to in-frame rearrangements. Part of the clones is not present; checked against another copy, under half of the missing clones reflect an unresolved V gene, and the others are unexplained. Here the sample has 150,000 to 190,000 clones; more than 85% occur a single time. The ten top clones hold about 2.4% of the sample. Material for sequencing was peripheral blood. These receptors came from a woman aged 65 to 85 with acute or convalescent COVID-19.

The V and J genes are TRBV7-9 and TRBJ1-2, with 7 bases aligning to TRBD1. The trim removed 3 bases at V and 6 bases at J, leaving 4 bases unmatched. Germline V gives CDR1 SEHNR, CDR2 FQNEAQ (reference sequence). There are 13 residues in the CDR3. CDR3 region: CASSFPGGNGYTF. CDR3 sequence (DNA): TGTGCCAGCAGCTTCCCAGGGGGTAATGGCTACACCTTC.

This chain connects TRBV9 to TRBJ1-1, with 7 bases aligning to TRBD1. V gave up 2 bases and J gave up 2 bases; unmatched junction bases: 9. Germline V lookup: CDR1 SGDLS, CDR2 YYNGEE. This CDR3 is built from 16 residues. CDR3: CASSVRGQMGNTEAFF. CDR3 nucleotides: TGTGCCAGCAGCGTCAGGGGACAGATGGGAAACACTGAAGCTTTCTTT. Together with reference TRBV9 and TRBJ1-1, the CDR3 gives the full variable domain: DSGVTQTPKHLITATGQRVTLRCSPRSGDLSVYWYQQSLDQGLQFLIQYYNGEERAKGNILERFSAQQFPDLHSELNLSSLELGDSALYFCASSVRGQMGNTEAFFGQGTRLTVV.

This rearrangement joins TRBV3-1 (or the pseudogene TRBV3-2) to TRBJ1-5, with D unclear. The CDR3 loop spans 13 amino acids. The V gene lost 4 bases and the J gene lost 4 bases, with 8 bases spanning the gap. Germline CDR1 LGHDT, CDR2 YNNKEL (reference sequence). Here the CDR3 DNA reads TGTGCCAGCAGCCGACAAGAAAATCAGCCCCAGCATTTT. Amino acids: CASSRQENQPQHF.

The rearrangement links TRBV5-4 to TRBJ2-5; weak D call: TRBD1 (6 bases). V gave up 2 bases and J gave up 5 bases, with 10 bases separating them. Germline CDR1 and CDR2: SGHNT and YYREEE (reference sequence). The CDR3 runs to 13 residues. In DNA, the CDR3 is TGTGCCAGCAGCTTACAGGGAAGTGAGACCCAGTACTTC. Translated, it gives CASSLQGSETQYF.

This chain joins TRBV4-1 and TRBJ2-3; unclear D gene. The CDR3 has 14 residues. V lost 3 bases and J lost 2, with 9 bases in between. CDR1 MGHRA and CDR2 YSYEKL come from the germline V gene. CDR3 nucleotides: TGCGCCAGCAGCCAGCGGCAGCACACAGATACGCAGTATTTT. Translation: CASSQRQHTDTQYF.

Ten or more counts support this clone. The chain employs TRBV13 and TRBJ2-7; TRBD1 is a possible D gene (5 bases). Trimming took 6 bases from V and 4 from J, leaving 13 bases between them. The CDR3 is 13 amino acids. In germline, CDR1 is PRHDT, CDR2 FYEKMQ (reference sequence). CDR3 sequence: CASRWSGNYEQYF. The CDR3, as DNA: TGTGCCAGCAGATGGTCAGGGAATTACGAGCAGTACTTC.

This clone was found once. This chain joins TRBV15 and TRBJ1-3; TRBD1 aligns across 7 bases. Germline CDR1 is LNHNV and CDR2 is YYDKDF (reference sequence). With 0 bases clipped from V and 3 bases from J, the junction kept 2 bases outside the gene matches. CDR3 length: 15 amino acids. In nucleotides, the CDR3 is TGTGCCACCAGCAGAGAGCAGGGGGTTGGAAACACCATATATTTT. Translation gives CATSREQGVGNTIYF.

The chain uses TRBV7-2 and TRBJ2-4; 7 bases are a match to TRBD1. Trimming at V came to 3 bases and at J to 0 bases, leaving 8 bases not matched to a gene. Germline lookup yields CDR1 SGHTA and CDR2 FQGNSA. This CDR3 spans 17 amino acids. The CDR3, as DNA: TGTGCCAGCAGCTTGGGCGACAGGGCACTAGCCAAAAACATTCAGTACTTC. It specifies CASSLGDRALAKNIQYF.

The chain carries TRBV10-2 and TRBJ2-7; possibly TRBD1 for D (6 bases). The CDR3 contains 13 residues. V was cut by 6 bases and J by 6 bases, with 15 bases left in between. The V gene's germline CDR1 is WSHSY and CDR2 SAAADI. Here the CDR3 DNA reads TGCGCCAGCAGCGAAAACAGGGATACCGAGCAGTACGTC. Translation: CASSENRDTEQYV.

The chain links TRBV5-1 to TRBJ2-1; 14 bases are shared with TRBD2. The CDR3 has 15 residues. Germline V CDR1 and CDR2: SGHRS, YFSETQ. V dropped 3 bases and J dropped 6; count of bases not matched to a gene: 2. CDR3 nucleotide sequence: TGCGCCAGCAGCTGGACTAGCGGGGGGCCCAATGAGCAGTTCTTC. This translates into CASSWTSGGPNEQFF.

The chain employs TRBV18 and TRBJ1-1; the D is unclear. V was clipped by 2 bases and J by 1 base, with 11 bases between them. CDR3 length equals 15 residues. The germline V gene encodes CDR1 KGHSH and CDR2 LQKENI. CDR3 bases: TGTGCCAGCTCACCAGGGGAGCGGAGGAACACTGAAGCTTTCTTT. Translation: CASSPGERRNTEAFF. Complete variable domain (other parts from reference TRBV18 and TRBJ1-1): NAGVMQNPRHLVRRRGQEARLRCSPMKGHSHVYWYRQLPEEGLKFMVYLQKENIIDESGMPKERFSAEFPKEGPSILRIQQVVRGDSAAYFCASSPGERRNTEAFFGQGTRLTVV.

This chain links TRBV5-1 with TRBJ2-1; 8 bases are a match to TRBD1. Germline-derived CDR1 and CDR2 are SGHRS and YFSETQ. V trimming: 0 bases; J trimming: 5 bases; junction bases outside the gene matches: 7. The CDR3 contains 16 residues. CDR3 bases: TGCGCCAGCAGCTTGGGCCCAGGGGGCATTAACAATGAGCAGTTCTTC. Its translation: CASSLGPGGINNEQFF.

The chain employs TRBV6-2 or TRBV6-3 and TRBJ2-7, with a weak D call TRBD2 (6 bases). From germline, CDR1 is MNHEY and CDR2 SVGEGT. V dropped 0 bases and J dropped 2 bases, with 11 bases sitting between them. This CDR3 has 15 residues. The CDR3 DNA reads TGTGCCAGCAGTTACTCCGGGACTGGGACCTACGAGCAGTACTTC. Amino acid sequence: CASSYSGTGTYEQYF.

The CDR3 here is CATSRVAGVWEQYF. The CDR3 DNA reads as TGTGCCACCAGCAGAGTTGCCGGAGTATGGGAGCAGTACTTC. The chain employs TRBV15 and TRBJ2-7; D gene unclear. Trimming cost V 1 base and J 7 bases, with 14 bases left between them. The germline gives CDR1 LNHNV, CDR2 YYDKDF (reference sequence). The CDR3 consists of 14 residues.